Sequencing of this TCR beta chain was carried out in a study of T-cell reconstitution after alpha-beta-depleted transplantation in children. The TCRbeta library incorporated unique molecular identifiers. MiXCR, run by TCRdb on the PCR reads, gives a single entry per CDR3 protein. Here the sample spans 150,000 to 250,000 distinct CDR3 sequences, 6.3% being singletons. The table lists this clonotype with many counts. Trimming took 5 bases from V and 1 from J, leaving 17 bases between them. The CDR3 extends over 16 amino acids. Germline values: CDR1 SGHAT, CDR2 FQNNGV. Sequences were derived from PBMCs, sampled before TCRalphabeta/CD19-depleted stem cell transplant. The source of this sequence is a girl under three years old with combined immunodeficiency, due to receive a stem cell transplant. V and J are TRBV11-2 and TRBJ2-5; no clear D. The CDR3 sequence is CASSALDLPFQETQYF. The CDR3 region has the DNA TGTGCCAGCAGCGCACTGGATTTGCCCTTCCAAGAGACCCAGTACTTC.